One sample yielded the 14 T cell receptor beta chains listed below, sequenced in a study of cytomegalovirus exposure and HLA in healthy donors. Use of 60 Vbeta and 13 Jbeta primers characterized the PCR. The repertoire was sequenced with immunoSEQ multiplex PCR; TCRdb's copy has only in-frame clones and lacks some. The data hold 100,000 or so clones, with 60% to 85% observed a single time. The sequenced sample was PBMCs. The receptors shown here come from a man between 25 and 39 years old in good health and CMV-seropositive.

The V and J genes are TRBV29-1 and TRBJ1-2; TRBD1 might be the D (5 bases). The CDR3 contains 12 residues. Per the germline V gene, CDR1 is SQVTM and CDR2 is ANQGSEA. With 0 bases removed from V and 8 bases from J, the gap between germline ends came to 10 bases. The CDR3 DNA sequence: TGCAGCGTTGAAGATCAAGGGGAAGGCTACACCTTC. Translating it yields CSVEDQGEGYTF.

This chain joins TRBV9 and TRBJ2-2; 13 bases are shared with TRBD2. The V gene's germline CDR1 is SGDLS and CDR2 YYNGEE. The V segment lost 6 bases and the J segment 5 bases; nucleotides outside the gene matches: 16. The CDR3 spans 19 residues. The CDR3 coding sequence is TGTGCCAGCACCTATGGGGGACTAGCGGGGCTTGAGGTTACCGGGGAGCTGTTTTTT. It translates to CASTYGGLAGLEVTGELFF.

The sample holds one count of this clone. The V and J genes are TRBV21-1 and TRBJ2-1; the table's TRBD1 call for D was not verified on the DNA. TRBV21-1 is noted as a pseudogene. This CDR3 region has 16 residues. This chain's CDR3 is CASSKGGQFPNNEQFF. The CDR3 DNA sequence: TGTGCCAGCAGCAAAGGGGGACAGTTCCCTAACAATGAGCAGTTCTTC.

The V and J genes are TRBV7-3 and TRBJ1-1; D unresolved. The CDR3 runs 13 residues. The germline V and J ends were trimmed by 6 bases and 1 base, with 9 bases remaining between them. Germline V gene sequence: CDR1 SGHTA, CDR2 FQGTGA. The DNA of the CDR3 is TGTGCCAGCAGTCAATCAGGGAACACTGAAGCTTTCTTT. Translating it yields CASSQSGNTEAFF.

The CDR3 DNA follows: TGTGCCAGCAGCGTGTACAGGGAGGGCGAGCAGTACGTC. Protein sequence: CASSVYREGEQYV. The chain employs TRBV7-6 and TRBJ2-7, with a tentative D call TRBD2 (7 bases). This CDR3 has 13 residues. Germline values: CDR1 SGHVS, CDR2 FNYEAQ. Trimming left V 5 bases short and J 6 bases short, with 14 bases between.

In DNA form, the CDR3 reads TGCGCCAGCAGCTTAGGAGGAGGCTATAACTACGAGCAGTACTTC. Protein: CASSLGGGYNYEQYF. The chain is built from TRBV5-1 and TRBJ2-7; D possibly corresponds to TRBD2 (5 bases). Trimming took off 2 bases at V and 3 bases at J, with 15 bases between the two ends. The length of the CDR3 is 15 residues. Germline V lookup: CDR1 SGHRS, CDR2 YFSETQ.

This chain connects TRBV4-1 to TRBJ2-2, with D tentatively TRBD2 (6 bases). The V and J ends lost 4 bases and 8 bases respectively, with 17 bases between them. The CDR3 consists of 15 residues. From germline, CDR1 is MGHRA and CDR2 YSYEKL. The CDR3 loop is CASSRDWLPPGELFF. Here the CDR3 DNA reads TGCGCCAGCAGCCGGGACTGGTTACCCCCGGGGGAGCTGTTTTTT.

This clone occurred a few times. The chain joins TRBV4-1 to TRBJ2-5; D perhaps matches TRBD1 (5 bases). Between the trimmed V and J ends, which lost 4 bases and 4 bases, there was a span of 16 bases. This CDR3 is 15 amino acids long. Germline V CDR1 and CDR2: MGHRA, YSYEKL. This CDR3 is CASSPLGQGTETQYF. The DNA of the CDR3 is TGCGCCAGCAGCCCTTTGGGGCAGGGCACAGAGACCCAGTACTTC.

The table lists this clone with a few counts. V and J are TRBV30 and TRBJ1-5; 7 nucleotides line up with TRBD1. The CDR3 runs to 15 residues. Per the germline V gene, CDR1 is GTSNPN and CDR2 is SVGIG (reference sequence). With V trimmed by 1 base and J by 3 bases, 6 bases remained unmatched. The CDR3 spells CAWSEGQIFNQPQHF. Written as DNA, the CDR3 is TGTGCCTGGAGTGAGGGACAGATCTTCAATCAGCCCCAGCATTTT.

The chain has TRBV5-1 and TRBJ1-3; no clear D gene. V shed 4 bases and J shed 3 bases, with 11 bases lying between them. Germline values: CDR1 SGHRS, CDR2 YFSETQ. The CDR3 is 14 residues long. CDR3 bases: TGCGCCAGCAGCCACGGGGAGCATGGAAACACCATATATTTT. This codes for CASSHGEHGNTIYF. The full variable domain, completed using reference TRBV5-1 and TRBJ1-3, is KAGVTQTPRYLIKTRGQQVTLSCSPISGHRSVSWYQQTPGQGLQFLFEYFSETQRNKGNFPGRFSGRQFSNSRSEMNVSTLELGDSALYLCASSHGEHGNTIYFGEGSWLTVV.

The chain has TRBV28 and TRBJ2-1; a weak D match, TRBD1 (6 bases). CDR3 length: 16 residues. The ends were cut back, 3 bases at V and 1 base at J, with 13 bases in the middle. The germline V gene has CDR1 MDHEN and CDR2 SYDVKM. CDR3 bases: TGTGCCAGCAGTTTGTTGGACAGTTTATCCTACAATGAGCAGTTCTTC. Its translation: CASSLLDSLSYNEQFF. Full variable domain (rest looked up from reference TRBV28 and TRBJ2-1): DVKVTQSSRYLVKRTGEKVFLECVQDMDHENMFWYRQDPGLGLRLIYFSYDVKMKEKGDIPEGYSVSREKKERFSLILESASTNQTSMYLCASSLLDSLSYNEQFFGPGTRLTVL.

The CDR3 sequence is CASSLTGGSYEQYF. The DNA for the CDR3 is TGTGCCAGCAGCCTGACAGGAGGCTCCTACGAGCAGTACTTC. This rearrangement joins TRBV7-3 to TRBJ2-7, with D possibly TRBD1 on 6 matching bases. The V end was cut by 5 bases, the J end by 0 bases, with 11 bases between. CDR3 length: 14 amino acids. Germline V gives CDR1 SGHTA, CDR2 FQGTGA. Filled out from reference TRBV7-3 and TRBJ2-7, the complete variable domain reads GAGVSQTPSNKVTEKGKYVELRCDPISGHTALYWYRQSLGQGPEFLIYFQGTGAADDSGLPNDRFFAVRPEGSVSTLKIQRTERGDSAVYLCASSLTGGSYEQYFGPGTRLTVT.

This clone was seen more than once but under ten times. The gene calls are TRBV19 and TRBJ1-2, with D maybe TRBD1 (6 bases). Germline V lookup: CDR1 LNHDA, CDR2 SQIVND (reference sequence). Trimming removed 5 bases from V and 11 bases from J, with 15 bases in between. The CDR3 runs to 12 residues. The CDR3 DNA is TGTGCCAGTAGTCCTGCACAGGGAAGTTACACCTTC. Residues: CASSPAQGSYTF.

The rearrangement links TRBV6-1 to TRBJ1-2; D gene unclear. Deletions cut 2 bases from V and 4 bases from J, with 14 bases between. Germline assignment: CDR1 MNHNS and CDR2 SASEGT. CDR3 length: 15 residues. The CDR3 region has the DNA TGTGCCAGCAGTGAAAGCGCGGGTCGGGGCTATGGCTACACCTTC. Amino acid sequence: CASSESAGRGYGYTF.